The rows below give T cell receptor beta chains drawn from one sample of a study of tissue T cells after allogeneic stem cell transplantation. Generated by immunoSEQ multiplex PCR, the TCRdb table keeps only in-frame clones and is missing some. There are several thousand clones in the sample; under 75% occur only once, and roughly 21% lies in the top ten. The sequenced sample was duodenum tissue, obtained at autopsy. Receptor source: a female donor of 60 years or more with lung cancer. Each CDR3 is given with its conserved first and last residue.

J,V,CDR3
TRBJ1-6,TRBV11-2,CASSRSGTVNSPLHF
TRBJ1-1,TRBV11-3,CASSPTGGEAFF
TRBJ1-2,TRBV27,CASSTDRVRVF
TRBJ2-1,TRBV9,CASSVIAGGLNEQFF
TRBJ2-1,TRBV20-1,CSASSLAGGTYNEQFF
TRBJ2-1,TRBV10-1,CASSRGLAEYNEQFF
TRBJ2-5,TRBV7-8,CASSVTTSGVGETQYF
TRBJ1-2,TRBV4-3,CASSQEMKGASGYTF
TRBJ2-5,TRBV28,CASSSTGTAGETQYF
TRBJ1-5,TRBV28,CASSLSGYSNQPQHF
TRBJ1-6,TRBV30,CAWSTAGTLYSPLHF
TRBJ1-1,TRBV5-1,CASSFRVGVNTEAFF
TRBJ2-1,TRBV20-1,CSATRGPQFF
TRBJ2-1,TRBV7-8,CASKSGTSVNEQFF
TRBJ2-1,TRBV10-3,CAISTSNEQFF
TRBJ1-2,TRBV19,CASRQGAVGYTF
TRBJ1-5,TRBV5-5,CASSLAGTTIGPQHF
TRBJ1-2,TRBV19,CASSAGAVPNYGYTF
TRBJ1-5,TRBV12-3/TRBV12-4,CATRGLGGPQHF
TRBJ1-2,TRBV7-2,CASSFDRSPSICYTF
TRBJ1-6,TRBV5-1,CASSQDWWPLHF
TRBJ1-2,TRBV4-3,CASSQGGARLPFGYTF
TRBJ2-7,TRBV11-3,CASSFALGGRASYEQYF
TRBJ1-1,TRBV5-5,CASSFAAVDTEAFF
TRBJ2-3,TRBV24-1,CATSDAGTGLADTQYF
TRBJ1-3,TRBV6-5,CASRLQGAGNTIYF
TRBJ1-4,TRBV7-8,CASSFLDRPLFF
TRBJ2-1,TRBV30,CAGGSGANNEQFF
TRBJ1-5,TRBV6-1,CASSEENARNQPQHF
TRBJ2-1,TRBV19,CASSMGPGQGAIVIF
TRBJ2-7,TRBV21-1,CASSRSPGTGDCGEQYF
TRBJ1-2,TRBV6-5,CASNIGTSGTGGYTF
TRBJ2-5,TRBV24-1,CATRYKETQYF
TRBJ1-2,TRBV11-2,CASSALGQGLGYTF
TRBJ2-3,TRBV5-1,CASRPGQYTDTQYF
TRBJ1-5,TRBV19,CASSFSRPNQPQHF
TRBJ2-1,TRBV6-5,CASSSAGTGTYNEQFF
TRBJ2-7,TRBV6-2/TRBV6-3,CASSWGLYEQYF
TRBJ1-5,TRBV4-2,CASSSSGQVNQPQHF
TRBJ1-1,TRBV7-8,CASSSSDGLNTEAFF
TRBJ1-2,TRBV19,CASSIGTGGVHLYTF
TRBJ1-2,TRBV30,CAWSVLGSGGGYGYTF
TRBJ1-2,TRBV3-1/TRBV3-2,CASSPRRQTYKTYGYTF
TRBJ2-1,TRBV4-2,CASRTTSGRSHEQFF
TRBJ2-5,TRBV29-1,CSTPGLAGGLTQYF
TRBJ1-1,TRBV6-1,CASSEVGAAFMNTEAFF
TRBJ2-7,TRBV19,CASSKNPGQGAYEQYF
TRBJ2-1,TRBV11-2,CASTLNRNEQFF
TRBJ2-1,TRBV12-3/TRBV12-4,CASSPHSGNEQFF
TRBJ1-2,TRBV6-5,CASRQGELLGYTF
TRBJ2-3,TRBV24-1,CATMAGQGGVTQYF
TRBJ2-6,TRBV19,CASSRDRGGANVLTF
TRBJ1-6,TRBV9,CASSVNSLNSPLHF